Listed below are T cell receptor beta chains from one sample, sequenced in a study of blood T cells in healthy people across ages. TCRdb passed the 5' RACE reads through MiXCR, listing each CDR3 protein once. The sample yields around 940,000 distinct CDR3 sequences, just over 50% seen once. Sequencing was performed on blood. These receptors were collected from a woman aged 55-70 years in good health. Both conserved end residues are part of each CDR3. D genes are given only for firm matches. Part of the rows lack a size; the others show once, few, many or a class for expanded clones.

- TRBJ2-7 - TRBV2 TGTGCCAGCAAACCAGAGAATACCTACGAGCAGTACTTC CASKPENTYEQYF
- TRBJ1-1 - TRBV28 TGTGCCAGCAGTTTACCCCCCCAGGTGGGCATGAACACTGAAGCTTTCTTT CASSLPPQVGMNTEAFF
many TRBJ2-5 TRBD2 TRBV2 TGTGCCAGTTCGGGACTAGCGGGAGAGACCCAGTACTTC CASSGLAGETQYF
- TRBJ2-1 - TRBV5-6 TGTGCCACCGCCAGTGTGAAGGAGTCTAGAAATGAGCAGTTCTTC CATASVKESRNEQFF
few TRBJ2-4 TRBD1 TRBV7-2 TGTGCCAGCAGCTTGACAGGGGTCGGAACCAAAAACATTCAGTACTTC CASSLTGVGTKNIQYF
- TRBJ2-7 TRBD2 TRBV6-2/TRBV6-3 TGTGCCAGCAGTTACTCAAGGGGACTAGCGGGAGTTTCCTACGAGCAGTACTTC CASSYSRGLAGVSYEQYF
- TRBJ2-3 - TRBV20-1 TGCAGTGCTAACGGCCGGGGAGATACGCAGTATTTT CSANGRGDTQYF
- TRBJ1-6 TRBD1 TRBV4-1 TGCGCCAGCAGCCAAACCGGGACAGGGGGTAGGTCACCCCTCCACTTT CASSQTGTGGRSPLHF
- TRBJ2-1 TRBD2 TRBV12-5 TGTGCTAGTGGTTTGGTGCAGACTAGCCTCAATGAGCAGTTCTTC CASGLVQTSLNEQFF
- TRBJ1-5 - TRBV5-8 TGTGCCAGCAGCTTAGCGGGTAATGGCAATCAGCCCCAGCATTTT CASSLAGNGNQPQHF
- TRBJ2-7 - TRBV20-1 TGCAGTGCTAGAGATGGGCAGTACTTC CSARDGQYF
- TRBJ2-5 TRBD1 TRBV20-1 TGCAGTGCCCGATCCCCCACCTGGACAGGGGATATCCAAGAGACCCAGTACTTC CSARSPTWTGDIQETQYF
- TRBJ2-5 TRBD2 TRBV13 TGTGCCAGCAGCATTAGCGGGAGGGAGACCCAGTACTTC CASSISGRETQYF
- TRBJ2-7 - TRBV10-3 TGTGCCATCAGGCTAGGACAGATCTACGAGCAGTACTTC CAIRLGQIYEQYF
few TRBJ2-7 - TRBV6-5 TGTGCCAGCAGAAGGATCTACGAGCAGTACTTC CASRRIYEQYF
- TRBJ2-1 TRBD2 TRBV5-1 TGCGCCAGCAGCTGGGGGGTAGCGGGATTAGAAGAGCAGTTCTTC CASSWGVAGLEEQFF
- TRBJ2-3 - TRBV4-3 TGCGCCAGCAGCCAAGTAGGACTAAACACAGATACGCAGTATTTT CASSQVGLNTDTQYF
- TRBJ2-1 TRBD2 TRBV12-3/TRBV12-4 TGTGCCAGCAGGAGGGGATTGACTAGCGGGGTAGTCAATGAGCAGTTCTTC CASRRGLTSGVVNEQFF
few TRBJ1-2 - TRBV7-2 TGTGCCAGCAGGGGGGGCGGGGAGGATGGCTACACCTTC CASRGGGEDGYTF
- TRBJ2-1 TRBD1 TRBV7-6 TGTGCCAGCAGCCGAGACAGGGGGCGGTACGAGCAGTTCTTC CASSRDRGRYEQFF
- TRBJ2-7 TRBD2 TRBV20-1 TGCAGTGCTAGTGAGACCAGCGGGGCTTACAATGAGCAGTACTTC CSASETSGAYNEQYF
- TRBJ2-7 TRBD2 TRBV27 TGTGCCAGCAGTCCCACGACTAGCCCCCACGAGCAGTACTTC CASSPTTSPHEQYF
few TRBJ1-2 TRBD1 TRBV29-1 TGCAGCGTTGACGAGGACAGGTATTTGGTTGGCTACACCTTC CSVDEDRYLVGYTF
- TRBJ2-3 - TRBV20-1 TGCAGTGCTAGAGGCGGTACTGCCACAGATACGCAGTATTTT CSARGGTATDTQYF
- TRBJ2-1 - TRBV27 TGTGCCAGCAGTCCTTGGGGCTCGGAGCTTAATAATGAGCAGTTCTTC CASSPWGSELNNEQFF
few TRBJ1-2 - TRBV4-1 TGCGCCAGCAGCCTTCCAGGCGGCTACACCTTC CASSLPGGYTF
- TRBJ1-6 TRBD1 TRBV7-3 TGTGCCAGCAGCGTCGACAGGGCTTCACCCCTCCACTTT CASSVDRASPLHF
- TRBJ2-6 - TRBV20-1 TGCAGTGCTAGAGGGTGGAGAACTGGGGCCAACGTCCTGACTTTC CSARGWRTGANVLTF
- TRBJ2-7 TRBD2 TRBV4-2 TGTGCCAGCGCGACTAGCGGGTTCCGGGACTACGAGCAGTACTTC CASATSGFRDYEQYF
- TRBJ2-3 - TRBV4-1 TGCGCCAGCAGCCCCCTCGAGGGAGGTATGGATACGCAGTATTTT CASSPLEGGMDTQYF
- TRBJ2-5 TRBD2 TRBV20-1 TGCAGTGCTAGCGGGAGGGGACAGACCCAGTACTTC CSASGRGQTQYF
- TRBJ1-5 - TRBV28 TGTGCCAGCAGTCCGCGGGCAACGGGGAATCAGCCCCAGCATTTT CASSPRATGNQPQHF
- TRBJ2-5 TRBD1 TRBV7-2 TGTGCCAGCAGCATAACGCCCACAGGGGTGGGGAAAGAGACCCAGTACTTC CASSITPTGVGKETQYF
- TRBJ2-7 TRBD2 TRBV7-2 TGTGCCAGCAGCCCCAGCGGGGCGCGGCTCGAGCAGTACTTC CASSPSGARLEQYF
few TRBJ2-1 TRBD1 TRBV6-5 TGTGCCAGCAGTTATGGTAACAGGGGGAATGAGCAGTTCTTC CASSYGNRGNEQFF
few TRBJ2-5 TRBD2 TRBV10-2 TGCGCCAGCAAAACTGGGACTAGCGGGAGGGAGGTAGAGACCCAGTACTTC CASKTGTSGREVETQYF
- TRBJ2-5 TRBD1 TRBV20-1 TGCAGTGCCCGACAGGGCTGGCAAGAGACCCAGTACTTC CSARQGWQETQYF
- TRBJ2-7 TRBD2 TRBV5-1 TGCGCCAGCAACCCAAGCGGGAACCTCGACGAGCAGTACTTC CASNPSGNLDEQYF
few TRBJ2-1 TRBD1 TRBV5-1 TGCGCCAGCAGCTTGGTGGGACAGGGGGTTATGAATGAGCAGTTCTTC CASSLVGQGVMNEQFF
few TRBJ2-4 TRBD1 TRBV12-3/TRBV12-4 TGTGCCAGCAGTCACCGGGACAGGGGAGCAGGAGAGTACTTC CASSHRDRGAGEYF
- TRBJ1-1 - TRBV28 TGTGCCAGCAGGGGGCCCCCCACTGAAGCTTTCTTT CASRGPPTEAFF